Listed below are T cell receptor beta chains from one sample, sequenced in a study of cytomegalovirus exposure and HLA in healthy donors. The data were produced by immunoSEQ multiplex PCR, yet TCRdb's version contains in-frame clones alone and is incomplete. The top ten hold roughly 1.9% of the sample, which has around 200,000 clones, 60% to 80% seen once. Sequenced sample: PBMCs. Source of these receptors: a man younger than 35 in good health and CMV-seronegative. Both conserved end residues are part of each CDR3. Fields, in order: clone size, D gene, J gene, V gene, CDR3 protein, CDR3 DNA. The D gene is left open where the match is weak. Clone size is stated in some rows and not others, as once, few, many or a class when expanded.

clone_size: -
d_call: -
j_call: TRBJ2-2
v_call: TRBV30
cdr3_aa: CAWVGTSNTGELFF
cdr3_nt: TGTGCCTGGGTGGGGACTTCGAACACCGGGGAGCTGTTTTTT

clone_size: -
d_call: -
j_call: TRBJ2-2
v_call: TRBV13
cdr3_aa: CASSSPGQTGELFF
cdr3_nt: TGTGCCAGCAGCTCCCCGGGTCAAACCGGGGAGCTGTTTTTT

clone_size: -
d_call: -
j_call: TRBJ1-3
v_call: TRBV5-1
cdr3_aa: CASSLTGKYGNTIYF
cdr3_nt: TGCGCCAGCAGCTTGACAGGGAAGTATGGAAACACCATATATTTT

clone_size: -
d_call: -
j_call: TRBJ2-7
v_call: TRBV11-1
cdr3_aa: CASSLSPDEQYF
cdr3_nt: TGTGCCAGCAGCTTGTCCCCCGACGAGCAGTACTTC

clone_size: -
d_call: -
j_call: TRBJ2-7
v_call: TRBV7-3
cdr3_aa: CASSRTDSRYEQYF
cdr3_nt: TGTGCCAGCAGCCGGACAGACTCCCGTTACGAGCAGTACTTC

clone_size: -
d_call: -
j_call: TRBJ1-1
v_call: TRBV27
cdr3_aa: CASSFSENTEAFF
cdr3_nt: TGTGCCAGCAGTTTTTCAGAGAACACTGAAGCTTTCTTT

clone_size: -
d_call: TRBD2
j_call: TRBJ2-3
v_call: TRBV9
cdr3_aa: CASSVGFSGITDTQYF
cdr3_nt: TGTGCCAGCAGCGTAGGATTTAGCGGGATAACAGATACGCAGTATTTT

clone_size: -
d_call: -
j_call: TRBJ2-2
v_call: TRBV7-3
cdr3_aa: CASSAARTAGELFF
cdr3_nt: TGTGCCAGCAGCGCAGCCAGGACAGCCGGGGAGCTGTTTTTT

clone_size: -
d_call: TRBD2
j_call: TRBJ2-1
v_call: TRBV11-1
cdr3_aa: CASSSRTRTGEQFF
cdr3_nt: TGTGCCAGCAGCTCCCGGACTAGAACTGGTGAGCAGTTCTTC

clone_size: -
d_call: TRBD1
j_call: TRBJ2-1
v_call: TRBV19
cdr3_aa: CASSIVGTGPYNEQFF
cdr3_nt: TGTGCCAGTAGTATAGTTGGGACAGGGCCCTACAATGAGCAGTTCTTC

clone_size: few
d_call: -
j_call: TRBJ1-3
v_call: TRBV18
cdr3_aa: CASSPGGTGNTIYF
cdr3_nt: TGTGCCAGCTCACCAGGGGGGACCGGAAACACCATATATTTT

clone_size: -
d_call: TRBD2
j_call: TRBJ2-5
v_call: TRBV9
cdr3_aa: CASSVAPPIVAPGGGSGLGETQYF
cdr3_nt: TGTGCCAGCAGCGTAGCCCCACCAATAGTCGCCCCCGGGGGGGGTAGCGGACTTGGAGAGACCCAGTACTTC

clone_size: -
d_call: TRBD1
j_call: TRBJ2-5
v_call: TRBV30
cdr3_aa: CAWSGGQGLQETQYF
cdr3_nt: TGTGCCTGGAGTGGCGGACAGGGCCTACAAGAGACCCAGTACTTC

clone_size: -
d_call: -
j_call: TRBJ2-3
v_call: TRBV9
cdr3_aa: CASSVVGGRLTDTQYF
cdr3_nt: TGTGCCAGCAGCGTAGTCGGGGGGCGTTTGACAGATACGCAGTATTTT

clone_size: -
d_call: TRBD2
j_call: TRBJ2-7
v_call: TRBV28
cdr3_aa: CASSPSGEGSYEQYF
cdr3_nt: TGTGCCAGCAGCCCCTCGGGGGAGGGATCCTACGAGCAGTACTTC

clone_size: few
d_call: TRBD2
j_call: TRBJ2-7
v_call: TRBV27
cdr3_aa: CASSLASGGYEQYF
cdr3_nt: TGTGCCAGCAGTTTAGCTAGCGGGGGGTACGAGCAGTACTTC

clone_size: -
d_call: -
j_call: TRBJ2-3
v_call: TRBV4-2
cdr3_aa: CASSQDRGDTQYF
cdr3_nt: TGTGCCAGCAGCCAAGATCGAGGGGATACGCAGTATTTT

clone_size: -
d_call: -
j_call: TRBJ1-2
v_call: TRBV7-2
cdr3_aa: CASSLASSEAYGYTF
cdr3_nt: TGTGCCAGCAGCTTAGCGTCCTCCGAAGCTTATGGCTACACCTTC

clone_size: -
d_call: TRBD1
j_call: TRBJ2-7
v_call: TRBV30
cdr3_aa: CAWDYSDRVLDEQYF
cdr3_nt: TGTGCCTGGGATTACTCGGACAGGGTTTTGGACGAGCAGTACTTC

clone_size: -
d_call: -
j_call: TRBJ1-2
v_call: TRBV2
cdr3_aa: CASISRGNDPYGYTF
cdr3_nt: TGTGCCAGCATTAGTAGGGGGAATGACCCCTATGGCTACACCTTC

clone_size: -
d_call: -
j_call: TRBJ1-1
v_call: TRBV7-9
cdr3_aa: CASSLYGQGSTEAFF
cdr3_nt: TGTGCCAGCAGCTTATACGGCCAGGGGAGCACTGAAGCTTTCTTT

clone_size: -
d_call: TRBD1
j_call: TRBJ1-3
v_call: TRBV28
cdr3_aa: CASSSGQGAWNTIYF
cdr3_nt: TGTGCCAGCAGTTCCGGACAGGGGGCTTGGAACACCATATATTTT

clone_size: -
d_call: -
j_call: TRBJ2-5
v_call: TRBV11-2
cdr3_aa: CASSPELETQYF
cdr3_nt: TGTGCCAGCAGCCCCGAGTTAGAGACCCAGTACTTC

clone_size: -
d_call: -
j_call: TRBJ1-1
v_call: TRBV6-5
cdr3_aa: CASSLWGGDTEAFF
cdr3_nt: TGTGCCAGCAGTTTATGGGGAGGAGACACTGAAGCTTTCTTT

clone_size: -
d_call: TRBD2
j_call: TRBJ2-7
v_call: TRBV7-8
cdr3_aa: CASSFWTSGSPNEQYF
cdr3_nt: TGTGCCAGCAGCTTTTGGACTAGCGGGAGTCCCAACGAGCAGTACTTC

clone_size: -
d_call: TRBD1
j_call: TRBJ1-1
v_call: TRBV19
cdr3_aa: CASSRGQYTEAFF
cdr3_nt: TGTGCCAGTAGTAGGGGACAGTACACTGAAGCTTTCTTT

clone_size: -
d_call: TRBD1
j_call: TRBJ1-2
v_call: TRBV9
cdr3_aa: CASSVAVGQAYGYTF
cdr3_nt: TGTGCCAGCAGCGTAGCTGTGGGACAGGCCTATGGCTACACCTTC

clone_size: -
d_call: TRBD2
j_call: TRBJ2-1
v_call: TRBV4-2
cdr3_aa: CASSQDGAGGLYNEQFF
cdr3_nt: TGTGCCAGCAGCCAAGATGGAGCGGGAGGGCTCTACAATGAGCAGTTCTTC

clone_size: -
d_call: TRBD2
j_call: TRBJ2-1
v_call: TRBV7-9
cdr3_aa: CASSLAITSGGTNEQFF
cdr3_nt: TGTGCCAGCAGCTTAGCGATAACTAGCGGGGGGACTAATGAGCAGTTCTTC

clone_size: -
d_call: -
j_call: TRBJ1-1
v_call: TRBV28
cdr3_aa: CASSLQVTNTEAFF
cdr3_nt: TGTGCCAGCAGTCTACAGGTTACGAACACTGAAGCTTTCTTT

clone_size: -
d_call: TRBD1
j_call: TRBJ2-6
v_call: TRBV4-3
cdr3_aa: CASSQDRGETGVFFSGANVLTF
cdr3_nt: TGCGCCAGCAGCCAAGATAGAGGCGAGACAGGGGTTTTTTTCTCTGGGGCCAACGTCCTGACTTTC

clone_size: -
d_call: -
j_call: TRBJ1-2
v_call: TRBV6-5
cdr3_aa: CASSADGTLNYGYTF
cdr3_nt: TGTGCCAGCAGTGCGGACGGGACATTGAACTATGGCTACACCTTC

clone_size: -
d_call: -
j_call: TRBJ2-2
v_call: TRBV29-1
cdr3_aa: CSVYQGQVTGELFF
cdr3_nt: TGCAGCGTTTACCAGGGCCAGGTCACCGGGGAGCTGTTTTTT

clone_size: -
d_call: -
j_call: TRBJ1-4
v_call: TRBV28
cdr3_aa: CASSLGLTSGANEKLFF
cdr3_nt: TGTGCCAGCAGTTTAGGTTTAACATCAGGGGCCAATGAAAAACTGTTTTTT

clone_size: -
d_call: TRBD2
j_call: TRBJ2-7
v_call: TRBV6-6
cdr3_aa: CASSYSTSRAYEQYF
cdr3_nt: TGTGCCAGCAGTTACTCGACTAGCAGAGCCTACGAGCAGTACTTC

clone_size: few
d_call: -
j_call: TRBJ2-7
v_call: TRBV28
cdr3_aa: CASRDGVYEQYF
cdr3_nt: TGTGCCAGTCGAGATGGAGTTTACGAGCAGTACTTC

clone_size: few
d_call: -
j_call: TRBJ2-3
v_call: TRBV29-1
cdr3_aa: CSVEGASTDTQYF
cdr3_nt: TGCAGCGTTGAGGGCGCTAGCACAGATACGCAGTATTTT

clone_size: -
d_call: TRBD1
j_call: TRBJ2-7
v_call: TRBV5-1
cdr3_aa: CASSLGTGTYEQYF
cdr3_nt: TGCGCCAGCAGCTTGGGGACAGGAACCTACGAGCAGTACTTC

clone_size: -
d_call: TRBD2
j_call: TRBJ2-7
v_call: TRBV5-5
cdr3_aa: CASSLDLGTSVPYEQYF
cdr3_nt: TGTGCCAGCAGTCTAGATTTGGGCACTAGCGTGCCCTACGAGCAGTACTTC

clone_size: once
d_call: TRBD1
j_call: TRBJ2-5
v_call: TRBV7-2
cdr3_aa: CASSFRQGQETQYF
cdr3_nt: TGTGCCAGCAGCTTTAGACAGGGCCAAGAGACCCAGTACTTC

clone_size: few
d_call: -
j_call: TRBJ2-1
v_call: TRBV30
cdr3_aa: CAWSVGWAGLNEQFF
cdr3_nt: TGTGCCTGGAGTGTCGGATGGGCAGGCCTCAATGAGCAGTTCTTC

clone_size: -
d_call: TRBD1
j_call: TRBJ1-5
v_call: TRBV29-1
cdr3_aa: CSVTGTGNNQPQHF
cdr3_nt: TGCAGCGTCACCGGGACAGGGAACAATCAGCCCCAGCATTTT

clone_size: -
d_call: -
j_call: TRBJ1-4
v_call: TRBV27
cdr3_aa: CASSLSKGVRGNEKLFF
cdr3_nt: TGTGCCAGCAGTTTATCGAAGGGTGTGCGAGGGAATGAAAAACTGTTTTTT

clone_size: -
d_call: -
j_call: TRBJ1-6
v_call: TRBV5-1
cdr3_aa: CASSLQGINSPLHF
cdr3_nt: TGCGCCAGCAGTCTCCAGGGAATTAATTCACCCCTCCACTTT

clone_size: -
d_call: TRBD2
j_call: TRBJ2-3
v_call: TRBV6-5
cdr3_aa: CASSPSGGTDTQYF
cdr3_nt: TGTGCCAGCAGTCCGAGCGGGGGTACAGATACGCAGTATTTT

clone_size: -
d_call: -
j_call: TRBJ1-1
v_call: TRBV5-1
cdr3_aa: CASSLDGGATSEAFF
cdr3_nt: TGCGCCAGCAGCTTGGACGGGGGAGCAACCTCTGAAGCTTTCTTT

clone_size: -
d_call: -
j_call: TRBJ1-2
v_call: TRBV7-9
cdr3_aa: CASSFHPTNYGYTF
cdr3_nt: TGTGCCAGCAGCTTCCACCCTACTAACTATGGCTACACCTTC

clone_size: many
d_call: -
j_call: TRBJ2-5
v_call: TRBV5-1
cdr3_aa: CASSVGLQEETQYF
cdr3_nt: TGCGCCAGCAGCGTCGGACTACAGGAGGAGACCCAGTACTTC

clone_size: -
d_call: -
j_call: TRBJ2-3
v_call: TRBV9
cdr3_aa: CASSVTAFGRAGTDTQYF
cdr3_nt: TGTGCCAGCAGCGTAACCGCATTTGGGCGGGCCGGCACAGATACGCAGTATTTT

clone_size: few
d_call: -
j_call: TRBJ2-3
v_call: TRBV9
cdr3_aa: CASSVNPSQGNRATQYF
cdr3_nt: TGTGCCAGCAGCGTTAACCCAAGCCAGGGGAACAGAGCGACTCAGTATTTT

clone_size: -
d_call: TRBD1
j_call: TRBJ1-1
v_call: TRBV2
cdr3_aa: CASSGDSPLGAFF
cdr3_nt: TGTGCCAGCAGTGGGGACAGCCCGTTGGGAGCTTTCTTT

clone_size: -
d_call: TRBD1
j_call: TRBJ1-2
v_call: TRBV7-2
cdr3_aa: CASSPSTGAPYGYTF
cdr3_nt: TGTGCCAGCAGCCCGAGTACAGGGGCCCCCTATGGCTACACCTTC

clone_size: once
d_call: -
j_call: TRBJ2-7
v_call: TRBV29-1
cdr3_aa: CSSGTSLFISYEQYF
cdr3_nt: TGCAGCTCCGGGACATCCCTTTTCATCTCCTACGAGCAGTACTTC

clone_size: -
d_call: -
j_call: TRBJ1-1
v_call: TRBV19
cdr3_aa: CASSIDGENTEAFF
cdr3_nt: TGTGCCAGTAGTATAGACGGTGAGAACACTGAAGCTTTCTTT

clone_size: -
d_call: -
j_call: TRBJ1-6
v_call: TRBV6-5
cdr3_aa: CASSRRTDYNSPLHF
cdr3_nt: TGTGCCAGCAGTCGAAGGACAGACTATAATTCACCCCTCCACTTT